Listed below are T cell receptor beta chains from one sample, sequenced in a study of T cells in narcolepsy. Method: immunoSEQ multiplex PCR; TCRdb's copy keeps in-frame clones and lacks some. The profile shows about 30,000 clones, roughly four fifths of them singletons. Sequencing input: memory (CD45RA-) CD4+ T cells from blood. Source of these receptors: a human donor in good health. Each CDR3 is given with its conserved first and last residue. The D gene is left open where the match is weak. Rows give clone size only sometimes, using once, few, many, or a class for an expanded clone.

d_call,clone_size,v_call,j_call,cdr3_aa
TRBD2,.,TRBV7-9,TRBJ2-3,CASSLRGGLIGGTDTQYF
.,once,TRBV18,TRBJ1-1,CASSPSGSNTEAFF
.,.,TRBV19,TRBJ1-1,CASSMYRANTEAFF
TRBD1,.,TRBV19,TRBJ1-4,CASSPGQGSNEKLFF
.,.,TRBV5-4,TRBJ1-1,CASSSSGVGNTEAFF
.,.,TRBV18,TRBJ2-5,CASSPGIEETQYF
.,.,TRBV7-2,TRBJ1-5,CASSLEGQPQHF
.,.,TRBV13,TRBJ1-4,CASSLGGQGHGEKLFF
.,.,TRBV6-1,TRBJ2-1,CASSEARYTNEQFF
.,few,TRBV10-3,TRBJ1-1,CAISDFGQMMNTEAFF
TRBD1,.,TRBV7-6,TRBJ2-2,CASSPRGQGNTGELFF
TRBD1,.,TRBV2,TRBJ2-7,CASSRDRGTSYEQYF
.,.,TRBV19,TRBJ2-2,CASSPGTTNTGELFF
.,.,TRBV2,TRBJ1-4,CASSRFPQTGVGPNEKLFF
TRBD2,.,TRBV18,TRBJ2-1,CASSPPAGDIVTGYNEQFF
.,.,TRBV7-2,TRBJ2-1,CASSFTPGHGSREQFF
.,.,TRBV10-3,TRBJ1-2,CASSATLQGRGYTF
TRBD1,.,TRBV19,TRBJ1-2,CASRGPGTGYGYTF
.,once,TRBV25-1,TRBJ1-1,CASSVSQGPTEAFF
.,.,TRBV2,.,CASSADSRYEQYF
.,.,TRBV28,TRBJ2-1,CASSQGPTRVPFF
.,.,TRBV7-2,TRBJ2-1,CASSLFVGQVNEQFF
TRBD1,.,TRBV18,TRBJ1-4,CASSPDRLDGEKLFF
TRBD1,.,TRBV7-9,TRBJ1-4,CASSLGTGTNEKLFF
TRBD1,.,TRBV15,TRBJ1-2,CATSRDRGNYGYTF
.,.,TRBV28,TRBJ2-3,CASSFPDSRDTQYF
TRBD2,.,TRBV10-2,TRBJ2-2,CASSERPGGTGELFF
.,.,TRBV28,TRBJ1-2,CASSPPGAGYGYTF
.,.,TRBV4-2,TRBJ1-2,CASSQAVGSEEYGYTF
.,.,TRBV4-1,TRBJ1-2,CASSQALRTGYGYTF
.,.,TRBV5-4,TRBJ1-1,CASSLWGNTEAFF
.,.,TRBV29-1,TRBJ1-1,CSGFSGGEAFF
TRBD1,.,TRBV19,TRBJ2-5,CASSMTGGRKTQYF
TRBD2,.,TRBV2,TRBJ2-5,CASGGLFGDWAAGKSGAQYF
.,.,TRBV30,TRBJ1-2,CAWTPVGNLNYGYTF
.,once,TRBV5-1,TRBJ2-5,CASSLGDRQETQYF
.,.,TRBV5-1,TRBJ1-2,CASSLGQHGYTF
TRBD1,.,TRBV7-7,TRBJ2-7,CASSRQGSYEQYF
.,.,TRBV20-1,TRBJ1-2,CSARDRGERTF
.,.,TRBV7-2,TRBJ2-7,CASSLALGGYSYEQYF
.,.,TRBV19,TRBJ1-5,CASAQGFNQPQHF